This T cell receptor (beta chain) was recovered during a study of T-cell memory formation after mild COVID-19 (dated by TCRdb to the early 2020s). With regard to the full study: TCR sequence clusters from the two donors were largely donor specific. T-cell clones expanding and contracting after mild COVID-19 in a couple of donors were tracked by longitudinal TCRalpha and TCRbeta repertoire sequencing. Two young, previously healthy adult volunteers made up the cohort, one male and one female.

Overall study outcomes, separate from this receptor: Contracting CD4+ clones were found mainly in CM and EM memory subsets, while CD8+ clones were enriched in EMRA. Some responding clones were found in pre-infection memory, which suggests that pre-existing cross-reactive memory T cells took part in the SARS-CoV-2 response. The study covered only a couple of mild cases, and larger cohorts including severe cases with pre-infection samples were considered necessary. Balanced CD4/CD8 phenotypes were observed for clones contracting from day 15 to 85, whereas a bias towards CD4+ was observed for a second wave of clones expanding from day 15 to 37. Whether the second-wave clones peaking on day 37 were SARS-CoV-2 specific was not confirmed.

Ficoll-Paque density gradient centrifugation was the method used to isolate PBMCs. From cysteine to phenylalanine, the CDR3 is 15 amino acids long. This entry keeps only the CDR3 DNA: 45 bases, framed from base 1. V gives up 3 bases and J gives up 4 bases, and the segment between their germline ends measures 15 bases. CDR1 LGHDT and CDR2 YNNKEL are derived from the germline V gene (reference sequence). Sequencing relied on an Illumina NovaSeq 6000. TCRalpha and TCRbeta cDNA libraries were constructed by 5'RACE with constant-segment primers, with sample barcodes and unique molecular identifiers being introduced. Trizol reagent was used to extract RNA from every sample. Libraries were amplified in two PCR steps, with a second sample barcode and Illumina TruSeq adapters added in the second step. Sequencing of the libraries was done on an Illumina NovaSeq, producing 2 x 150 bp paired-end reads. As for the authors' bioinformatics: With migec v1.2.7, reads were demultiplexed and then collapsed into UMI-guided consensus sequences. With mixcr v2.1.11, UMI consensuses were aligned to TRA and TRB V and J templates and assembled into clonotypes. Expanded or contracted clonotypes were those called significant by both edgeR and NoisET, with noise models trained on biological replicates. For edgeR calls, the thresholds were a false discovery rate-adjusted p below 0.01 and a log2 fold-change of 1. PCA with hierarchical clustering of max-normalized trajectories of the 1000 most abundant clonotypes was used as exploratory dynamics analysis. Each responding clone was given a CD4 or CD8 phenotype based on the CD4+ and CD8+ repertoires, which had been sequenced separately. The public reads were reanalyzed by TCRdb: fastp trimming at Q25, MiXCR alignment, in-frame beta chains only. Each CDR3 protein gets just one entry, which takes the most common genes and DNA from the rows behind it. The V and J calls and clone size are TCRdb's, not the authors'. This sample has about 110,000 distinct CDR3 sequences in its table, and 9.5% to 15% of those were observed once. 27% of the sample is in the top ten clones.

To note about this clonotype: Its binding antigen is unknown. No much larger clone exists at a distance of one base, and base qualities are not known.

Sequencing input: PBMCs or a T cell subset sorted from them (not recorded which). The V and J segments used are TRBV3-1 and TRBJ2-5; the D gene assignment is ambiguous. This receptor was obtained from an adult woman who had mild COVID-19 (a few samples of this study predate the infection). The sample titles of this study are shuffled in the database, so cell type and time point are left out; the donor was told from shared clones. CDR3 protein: CASSQNGYTGETQYF. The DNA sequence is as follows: TGTGCCAGCAGCCAGAACGGGTACACCGGAGAGACCCAGTACTTC.